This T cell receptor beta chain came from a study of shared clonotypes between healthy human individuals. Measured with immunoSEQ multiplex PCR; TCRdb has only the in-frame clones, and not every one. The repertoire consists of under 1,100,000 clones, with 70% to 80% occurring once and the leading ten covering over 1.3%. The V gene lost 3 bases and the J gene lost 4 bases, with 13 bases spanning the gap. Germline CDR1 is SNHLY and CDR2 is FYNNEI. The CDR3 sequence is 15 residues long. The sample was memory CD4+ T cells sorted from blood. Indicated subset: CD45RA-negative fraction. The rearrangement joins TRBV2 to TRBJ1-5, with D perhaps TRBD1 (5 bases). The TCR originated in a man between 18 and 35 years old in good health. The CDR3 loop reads CASSDGGFGNQPQHF. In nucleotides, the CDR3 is TGTGCCAGCAGTGACGGGGGGTTTGGTAATCAGCCCCAGCATTTT.